This T cell receptor (beta chain) stems from a study of blood T cell repertoires in COVID-19. About the study: Sites in the United States, Italy and Spain provided acute and convalescent COVID-19 samples. T cells, B-cell-depleted T cells, or PBMCs provided the cDNA or gDNA that served as material.

V was pared by 0 bases and J by 6 bases, with 7 bases of the junction left unmatched. Germline loops: CDR1 MNHEY, CDR2 SMNVEV (reference sequence). The CDR3 loop spans 16 amino acids. Per the original methods: Reference gene primers were amplified, and this amplification served to estimate nucleated cell counts. Repertoires were generated with immunoSEQ multiplex PCR, while TCRdb's copy carries only in-frame clones and drops some. V and J calls and clone size are those listed in that table; D and trimming were worked out from the DNA. This table has under 250,000 clones, roughly four fifths appearing once.

Sequencing was done on a sample of peripheral blood. The TCR originated in a man in his fifties with acute or convalescent COVID-19. The chain recombines TRBV27 with TRBJ2-1; 8 nucleotides agree with TRBD1. The CDR3 is CASSLSGQGPSNEQFF. The DNA for the CDR3 is TGTGCCAGCAGTTTATCCGGACAGGGTCCCTCCAATGAGCAGTTCTTC.